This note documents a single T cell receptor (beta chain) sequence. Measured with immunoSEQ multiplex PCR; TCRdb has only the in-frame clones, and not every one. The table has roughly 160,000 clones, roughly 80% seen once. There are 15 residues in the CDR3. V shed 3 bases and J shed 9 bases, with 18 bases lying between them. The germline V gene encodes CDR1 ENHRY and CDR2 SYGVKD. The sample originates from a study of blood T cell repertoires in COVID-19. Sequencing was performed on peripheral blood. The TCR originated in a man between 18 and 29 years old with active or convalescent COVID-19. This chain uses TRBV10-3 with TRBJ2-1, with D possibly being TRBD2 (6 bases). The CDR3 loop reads CAISDAGRDLGEQFF. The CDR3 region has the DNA TGTGCCATCAGTGACGCGGGGAGAGACCTGGGTGAGCAGTTCTTC.